The clone carrying this T cell receptor (beta chain) occurred once. Germline V gene lookup returns CDR1 MNHNY and CDR2 SVGAGI (reference sequence). This CDR3 comprises 15 residues. Trimming left V 7 bases short and J 0 bases short, with 16 bases between. The entry originates in a study of blood T cell repertoires in COVID-19. About the study: Samples taken during acute and convalescent COVID-19 were collected in the United States, Italy and Spain.

Measured with immunoSEQ multiplex PCR; TCRdb has only the in-frame clones, and not every one. The table lists 140,000 to 150,000 clones, 80% to 90% of them singletons. The clonotype originates from a woman aged 45-65 years with acute or convalescent COVID-19. J is TRBJ2-7 and V is TRBV6-6; D is possibly TRBD2 (5 bases). Specimen: peripheral blood. Here the CDR3 reads CASTSGGYISYEQYF. The CDR3 nucleotides are TGTGCCAGCACCTCGGGCGGGTACATCTCCTACGAGCAGTACTTC.